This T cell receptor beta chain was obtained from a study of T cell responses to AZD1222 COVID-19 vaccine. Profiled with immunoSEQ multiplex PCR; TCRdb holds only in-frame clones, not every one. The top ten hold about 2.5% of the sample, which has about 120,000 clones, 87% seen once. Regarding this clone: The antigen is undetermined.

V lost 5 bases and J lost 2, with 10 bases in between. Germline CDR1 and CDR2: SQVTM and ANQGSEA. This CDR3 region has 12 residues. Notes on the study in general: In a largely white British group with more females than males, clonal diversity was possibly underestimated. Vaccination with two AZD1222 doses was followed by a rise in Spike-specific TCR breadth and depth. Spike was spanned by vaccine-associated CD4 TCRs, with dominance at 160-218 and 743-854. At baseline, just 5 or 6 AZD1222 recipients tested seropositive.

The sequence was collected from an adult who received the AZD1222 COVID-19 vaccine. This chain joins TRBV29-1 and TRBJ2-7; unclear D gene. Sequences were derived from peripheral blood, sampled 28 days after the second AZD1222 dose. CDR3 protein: CSVLAAAYEQYF. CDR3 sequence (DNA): TGCAGCGTTCTGGCGGCCGCCTACGAGCAGTACTTC.